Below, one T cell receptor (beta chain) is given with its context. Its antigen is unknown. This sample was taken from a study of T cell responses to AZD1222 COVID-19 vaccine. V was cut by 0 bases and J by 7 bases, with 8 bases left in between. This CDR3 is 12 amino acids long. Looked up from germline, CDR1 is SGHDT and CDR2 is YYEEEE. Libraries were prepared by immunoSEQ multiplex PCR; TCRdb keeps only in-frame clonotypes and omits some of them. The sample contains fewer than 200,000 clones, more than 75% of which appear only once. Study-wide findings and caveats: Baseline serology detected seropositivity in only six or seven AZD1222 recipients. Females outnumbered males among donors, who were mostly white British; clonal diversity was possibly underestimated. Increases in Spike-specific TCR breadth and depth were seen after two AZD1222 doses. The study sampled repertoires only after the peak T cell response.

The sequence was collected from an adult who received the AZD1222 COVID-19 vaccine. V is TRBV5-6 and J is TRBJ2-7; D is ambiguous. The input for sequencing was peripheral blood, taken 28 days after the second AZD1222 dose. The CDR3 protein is CASSLEWGEQYF. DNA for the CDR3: TGTGCCAGCAGCTTGGAGTGGGGAGAGCAGTACTTC.